This TCR beta chain came from a study of siplizumab effects on memory and regulatory T cells. Sequenced by immunoSEQ multiplex PCR; TCRdb stores in-frame clones only, minus some. The data contain 94,000 or so clones, approximately 96% of them singletons. Broader study findings: Proof of suppressive function in proliferating Tregs from siplizumab cultures was not established. Roughly 75-95% of proliferating CD4+ or CD8+ clones lacked an assignable naive or memory phenotype. Apparently more diverse than memory cells, naive T cells also seemed major alloresponse contributors.

CDR3 size: 14 residues. The ends were cut back, 4 bases at V and 4 bases at J, with 13 bases in the middle. Per the germline V gene, CDR1 is SGHDN and CDR2 is FVKESK. This clone was observed a handful of times. Its specificity is unknown. This clonotype was sampled from a human donor in good health. The sequencing sample was made of naive CD4+ T cells sorted from blood. V gene TRBV14 combines with J gene TRBJ1-1; TRBD1 is a possible D gene (6 bases). The CDR3 protein is CASSLYRESTEAFF. The CDR3 nucleotides are TGTGCCAGCAGCCTCTACAGGGAAAGCACTGAAGCTTTCTTT.